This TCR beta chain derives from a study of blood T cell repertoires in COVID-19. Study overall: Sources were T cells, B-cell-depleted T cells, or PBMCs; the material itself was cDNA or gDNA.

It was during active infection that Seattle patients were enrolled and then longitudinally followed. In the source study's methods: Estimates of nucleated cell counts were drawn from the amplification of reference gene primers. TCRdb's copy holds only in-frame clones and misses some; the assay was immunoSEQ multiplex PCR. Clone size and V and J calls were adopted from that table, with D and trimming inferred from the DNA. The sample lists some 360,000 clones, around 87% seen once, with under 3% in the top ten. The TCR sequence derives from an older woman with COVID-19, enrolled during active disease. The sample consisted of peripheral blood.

The CDR3 protein is CASSSFGGPSAKQYF. CDR3 DNA sequence: TGTGCCAGCAGCTCCTTCGGGGGGCCCTCGGCCAAGCAGTACTTC. The rearrangement joins TRBV11-3 to TRBJ2-7; D might be TRBD2 (7 bases). Germline V gene sequence: CDR1 SGHNT, CDR2 YENEEA. Trimming removed 4 bases from V and 8 bases from J, with 21 bases in between. The CDR3 totals 15 residues.